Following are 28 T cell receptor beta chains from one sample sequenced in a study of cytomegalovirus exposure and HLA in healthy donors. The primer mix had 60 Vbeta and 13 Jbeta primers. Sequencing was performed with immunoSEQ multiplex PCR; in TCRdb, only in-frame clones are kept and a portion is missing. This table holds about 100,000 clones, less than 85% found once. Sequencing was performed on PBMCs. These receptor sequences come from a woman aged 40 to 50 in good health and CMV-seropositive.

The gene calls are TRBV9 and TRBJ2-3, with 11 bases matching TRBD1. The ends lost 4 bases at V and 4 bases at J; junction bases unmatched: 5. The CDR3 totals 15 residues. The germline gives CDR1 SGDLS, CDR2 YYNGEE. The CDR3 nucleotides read TGTGCCAGCAGCCTCGGACAGGGGGCAGCAGATACGCAGTATTTT. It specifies CASSLGQGAADTQYF.

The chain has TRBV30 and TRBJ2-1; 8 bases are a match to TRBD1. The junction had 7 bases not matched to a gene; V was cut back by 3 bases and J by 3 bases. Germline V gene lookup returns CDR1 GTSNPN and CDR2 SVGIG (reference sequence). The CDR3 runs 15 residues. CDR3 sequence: CAWSRQGKLYNEQFF. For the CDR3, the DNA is TGTGCCTGGAGCCGACAGGGGAAACTCTACAATGAGCAGTTCTTC.

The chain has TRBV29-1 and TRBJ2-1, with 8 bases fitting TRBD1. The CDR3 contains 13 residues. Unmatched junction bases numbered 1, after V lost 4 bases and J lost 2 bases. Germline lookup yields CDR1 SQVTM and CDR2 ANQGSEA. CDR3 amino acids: CSVARGPYNEQFF. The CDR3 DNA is TGCAGCGTTGCCAGGGGGCCCTACAATGAGCAGTTCTTC.

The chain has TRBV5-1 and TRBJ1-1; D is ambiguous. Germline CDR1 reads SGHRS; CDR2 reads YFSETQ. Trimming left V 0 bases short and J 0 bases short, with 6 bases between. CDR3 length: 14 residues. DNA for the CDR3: TGCGCCAGCAGCTTGGCCCAGTTGAACACTGAAGCTTTCTTT. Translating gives CASSLAQLNTEAFF.

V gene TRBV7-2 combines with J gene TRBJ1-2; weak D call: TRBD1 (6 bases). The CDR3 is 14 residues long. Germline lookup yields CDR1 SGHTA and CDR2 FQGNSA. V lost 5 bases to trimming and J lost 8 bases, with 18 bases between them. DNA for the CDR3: TGTGCCAGCAGCCAGACGAAGGACAGTATGGGCTACACCTTC. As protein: CASSQTKDSMGYTF.

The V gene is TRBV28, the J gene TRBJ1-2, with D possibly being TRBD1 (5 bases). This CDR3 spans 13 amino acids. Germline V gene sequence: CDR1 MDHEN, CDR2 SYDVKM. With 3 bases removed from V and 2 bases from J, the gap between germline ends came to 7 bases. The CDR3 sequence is CASSLDTNYGYTF. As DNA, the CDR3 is TGTGCCAGCAGTTTGGACACCAACTATGGCTACACCTTC.

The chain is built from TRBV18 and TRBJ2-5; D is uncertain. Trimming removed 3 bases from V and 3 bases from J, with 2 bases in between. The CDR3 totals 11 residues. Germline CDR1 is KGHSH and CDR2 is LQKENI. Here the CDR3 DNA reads TGTGCCAGCTCACCTAAAGAGACCCAGTACTTC. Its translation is CASSPKETQYF.

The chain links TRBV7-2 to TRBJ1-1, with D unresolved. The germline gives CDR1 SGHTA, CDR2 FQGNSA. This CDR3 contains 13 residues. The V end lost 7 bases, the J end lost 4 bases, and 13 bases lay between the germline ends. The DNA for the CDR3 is TGTGCCAGCACCCCCCGGGGATTCACTGAAGCTTTCTTT. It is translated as CASTPRGFTEAFF.

This CDR3 is CASSSWTGNQPQHF. CDR3 coding DNA: TGTGCCAGCAGTTCCTGGACAGGGAATCAGCCCCAGCATTTT. The genes are TRBV27 and TRBJ1-5; 8 bases match TRBD1. The CDR3 is 14 residues long. Germline V lookup: CDR1 MNHEY, CDR2 SMNVEV (reference sequence). The trim removed 4 bases at V and 4 bases at J, leaving 3 bases unmatched.

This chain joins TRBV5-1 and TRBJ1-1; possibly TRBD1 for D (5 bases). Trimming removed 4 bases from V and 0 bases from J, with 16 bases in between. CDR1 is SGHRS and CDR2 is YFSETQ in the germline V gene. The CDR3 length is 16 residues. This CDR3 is CASSPGGTFMNTEAFF. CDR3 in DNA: TGCGCCAGCAGCCCGGGAGGGACGTTTATGAACACTGAAGCTTTCTTT.

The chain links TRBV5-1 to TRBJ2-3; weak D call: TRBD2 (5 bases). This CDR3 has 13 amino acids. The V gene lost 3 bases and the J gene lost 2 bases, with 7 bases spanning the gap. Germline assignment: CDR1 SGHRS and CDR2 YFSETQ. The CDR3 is CASSSDYTDTQYF. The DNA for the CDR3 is TGCGCCAGCAGCTCAGACTACACAGATACGCAGTATTTT.

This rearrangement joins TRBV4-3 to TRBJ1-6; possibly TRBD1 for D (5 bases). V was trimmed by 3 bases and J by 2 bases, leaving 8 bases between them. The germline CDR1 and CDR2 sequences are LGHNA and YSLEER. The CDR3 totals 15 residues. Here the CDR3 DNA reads TGCGCCAGCAGCCATGCGGGGCCCTATAATTCACCCCTCCACTTT. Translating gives CASSHAGPYNSPLHF.

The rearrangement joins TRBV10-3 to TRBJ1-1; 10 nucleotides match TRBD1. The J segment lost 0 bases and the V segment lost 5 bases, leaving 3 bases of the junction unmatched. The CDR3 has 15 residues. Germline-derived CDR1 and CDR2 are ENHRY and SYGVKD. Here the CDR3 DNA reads TGTGCCATCAGTCGGGACAGGGGAATGAACACTGAAGCTTTCTTT. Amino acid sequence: CAISRDRGMNTEAFF.

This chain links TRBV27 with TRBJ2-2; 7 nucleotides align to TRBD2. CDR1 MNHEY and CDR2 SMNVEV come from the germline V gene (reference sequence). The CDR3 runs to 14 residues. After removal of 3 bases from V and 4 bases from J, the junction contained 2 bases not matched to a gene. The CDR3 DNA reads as TGTGCCAGCAGTTTGTCTAGCGGCACCGGGGAGCTGTTTTTT. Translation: CASSLSSGTGELFF.

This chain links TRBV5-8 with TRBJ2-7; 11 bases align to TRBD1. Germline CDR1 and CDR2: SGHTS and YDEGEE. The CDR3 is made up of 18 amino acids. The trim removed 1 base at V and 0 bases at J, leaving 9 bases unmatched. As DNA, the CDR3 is TGTGCCAGCAGCTTGTTTTCGGGACAGGGGGGGTACTCCTACGAGCAGTACTTC. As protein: CASSLFSGQGGYSYEQYF.

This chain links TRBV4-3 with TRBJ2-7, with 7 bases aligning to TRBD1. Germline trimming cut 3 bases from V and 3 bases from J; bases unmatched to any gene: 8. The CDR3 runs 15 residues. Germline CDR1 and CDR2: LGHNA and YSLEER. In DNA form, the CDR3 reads TGCGCCAGCAGCCAGCGACAGGGATGGCTCTACGAGCAGTACTTC. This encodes CASSQRQGWLYEQYF.

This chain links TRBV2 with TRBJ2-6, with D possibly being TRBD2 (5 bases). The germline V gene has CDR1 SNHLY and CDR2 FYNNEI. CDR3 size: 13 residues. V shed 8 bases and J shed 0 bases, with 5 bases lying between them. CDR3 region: CASRGSGANVLTF. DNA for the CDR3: TGTGCCAGCCGGGGCTCTGGGGCCAACGTCCTGACTTTC.

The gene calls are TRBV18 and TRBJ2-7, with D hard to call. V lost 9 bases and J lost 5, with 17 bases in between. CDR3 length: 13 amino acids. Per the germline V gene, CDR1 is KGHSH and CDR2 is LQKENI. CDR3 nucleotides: TGTGCCAGTTCCACCACAGCTGACGACGAGCAGTACTTC. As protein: CASSTTADDEQYF.

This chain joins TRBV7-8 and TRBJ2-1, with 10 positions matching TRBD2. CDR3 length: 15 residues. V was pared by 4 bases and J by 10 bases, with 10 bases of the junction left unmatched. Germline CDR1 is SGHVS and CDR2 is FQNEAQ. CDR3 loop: CASSSSGGGYREQFF. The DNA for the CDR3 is TGTGCCAGCAGCTCCAGCGGGGGGGGCTACAGGGAGCAGTTCTTC. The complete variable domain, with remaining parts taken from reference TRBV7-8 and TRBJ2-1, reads GAGVSQSPRYKVAKRGQDVALRCDPISGHVSLFWYQQALGQGPEFLTYFQNEAQLDKSGLPSDRFFAERPEGSVSTLKIQRTQQEDSAVYLCASSSSGGGYREQFFGPGTRLTVL.

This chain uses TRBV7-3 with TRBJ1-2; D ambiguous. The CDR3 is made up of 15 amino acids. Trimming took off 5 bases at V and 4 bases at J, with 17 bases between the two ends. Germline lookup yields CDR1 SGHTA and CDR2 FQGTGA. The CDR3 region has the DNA TGTGCCAGCAGCCGATTGGAGGGTTGGATCTATGGCTACACCTTC. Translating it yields CASSRLEGWIYGYTF.

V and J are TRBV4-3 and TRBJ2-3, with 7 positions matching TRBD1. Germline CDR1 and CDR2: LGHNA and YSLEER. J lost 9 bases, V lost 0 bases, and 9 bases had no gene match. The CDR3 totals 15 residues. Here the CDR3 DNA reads TGCGCCAGCAGCCAAGATCCCTCGACAGGGCGGACGCAGTATTTT. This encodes CASSQDPSTGRTQYF.

CDR3 residues: CASSQLFTASSGNTIYF. In DNA, the CDR3 is TGTGCCAGCAGCCAACTCTTTACAGCCAGCTCTGGAAACACCATATATTTT. J is TRBJ1-3 and V is TRBV14; D is undetermined. V was cut by 2 bases and J by 0 bases, with 14 bases left in between. CDR3 size: 17 residues. CDR1 is SGHDN, CDR2 FVKESK, per germline.

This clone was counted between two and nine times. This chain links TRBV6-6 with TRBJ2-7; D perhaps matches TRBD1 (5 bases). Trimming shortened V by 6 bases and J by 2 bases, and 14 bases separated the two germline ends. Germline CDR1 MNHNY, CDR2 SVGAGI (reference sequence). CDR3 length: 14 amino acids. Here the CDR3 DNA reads TGTGCCAGCAGAAATACTCAGGGCCCCTACGAGCAGTACTTC. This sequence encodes CASRNTQGPYEQYF.

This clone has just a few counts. The CDR3 DNA reads TGCGCCAGCAAAGGTGATACGGGTGAAAAACTGTTTTTT. Amino acids: CASKGDTGEKLFF. This chain connects TRBV5-1 to TRBJ1-4; the D is unclear. CDR1 is SGHRS, CDR2 YFSETQ, per germline. Trimming cost V 6 bases and J 7 bases, with 13 bases left between them. The CDR3 is 13 amino acids.

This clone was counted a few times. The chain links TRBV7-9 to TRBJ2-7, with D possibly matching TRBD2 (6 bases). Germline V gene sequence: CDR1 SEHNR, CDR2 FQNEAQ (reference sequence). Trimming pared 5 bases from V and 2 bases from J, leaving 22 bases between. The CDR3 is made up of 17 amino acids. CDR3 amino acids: CASSLIWWGLGAYEQYF. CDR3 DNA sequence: TGTGCCAGCAGCCTGATCTGGTGGGGACTGGGCGCCTACGAGCAGTACTTC.

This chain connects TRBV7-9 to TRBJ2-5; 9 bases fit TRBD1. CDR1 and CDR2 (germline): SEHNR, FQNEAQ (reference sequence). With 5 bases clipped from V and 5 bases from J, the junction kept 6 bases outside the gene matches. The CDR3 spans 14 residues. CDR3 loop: CASSTDRGQETQYF. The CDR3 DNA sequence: TGTGCCAGCAGCACGGACAGGGGACAGGAGACCCAGTACTTC. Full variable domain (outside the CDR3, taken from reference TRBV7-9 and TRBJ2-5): DTGVSQNPRHKITKRGQNVTFRCDPISEHNRLYWYRQTLGQGPEFLTYFQNEAQLEKSRLLSDRFSAERPKGSFSTLEIQRTEQGDSAMYLCASSTDRGQETQYFGPGTRLLVL.

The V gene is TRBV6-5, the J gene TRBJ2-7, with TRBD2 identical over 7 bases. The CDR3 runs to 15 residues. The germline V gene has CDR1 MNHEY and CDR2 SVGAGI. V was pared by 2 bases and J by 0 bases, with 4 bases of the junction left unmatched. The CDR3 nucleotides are TGTGCCAGCAGTTACAGAGGCGGGAGCTCCTACGAGCAGTACTTC. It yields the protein CASSYRGGSSYEQYF.

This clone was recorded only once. The CDR3 nucleotides read TGTGCCAGCAGCCGCCGGACAGAGCTAGGCGATGAGCAGTTCTTC. This codes for CASSRRTELGDEQFF. The chain carries TRBV7-9 and TRBJ2-1; perhaps TRBD1 as D (6 bases). Trimming stripped 5 bases from V and 8 bases from J, with 19 bases between. In germline, CDR1 is SEHNR, CDR2 FQNEAQ (reference sequence). The CDR3 totals 15 residues.